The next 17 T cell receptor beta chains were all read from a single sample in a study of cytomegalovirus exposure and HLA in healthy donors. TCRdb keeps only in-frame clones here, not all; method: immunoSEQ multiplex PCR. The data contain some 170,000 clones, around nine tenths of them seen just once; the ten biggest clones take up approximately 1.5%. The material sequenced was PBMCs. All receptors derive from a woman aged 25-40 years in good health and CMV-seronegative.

The CDR3 DNA reads TGTGCCAGCAGCTTGCCAGGGGCGAACACTGAAGCTTTCTTT. Protein: CASSLPGANTEAFF. The chain employs TRBV5-4 and TRBJ1-1, with D possibly TRBD1 on 6 matching bases. Deletions cut 1 base from V and 1 base from J, with 8 bases between. CDR1 and CDR2 (germline): SGHNT, YYREEE (reference sequence). CDR3 length: 14 amino acids.

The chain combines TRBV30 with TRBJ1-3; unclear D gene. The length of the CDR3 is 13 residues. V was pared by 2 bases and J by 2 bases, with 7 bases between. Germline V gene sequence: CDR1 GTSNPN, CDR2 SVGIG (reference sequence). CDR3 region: CAWSWATGNTIYF. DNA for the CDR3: TGTGCCTGGAGTTGGGCTACTGGAAACACCATATATTTT.

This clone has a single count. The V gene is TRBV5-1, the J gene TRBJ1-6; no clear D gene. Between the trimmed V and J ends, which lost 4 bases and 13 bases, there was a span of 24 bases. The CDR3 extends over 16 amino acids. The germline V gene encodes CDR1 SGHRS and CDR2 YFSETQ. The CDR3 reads CASSRSTGSLTVPLHF. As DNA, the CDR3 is TGCGCCAGCAGCCGTTCAACCGGGAGCCTTACTGTCCCCCTCCACTTT.

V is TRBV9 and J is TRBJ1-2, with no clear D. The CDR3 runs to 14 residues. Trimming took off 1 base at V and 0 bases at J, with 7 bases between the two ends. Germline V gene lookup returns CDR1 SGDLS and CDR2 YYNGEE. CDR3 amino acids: CASSVHPANYGYTF. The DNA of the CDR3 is TGTGCCAGCAGCGTACACCCAGCTAACTATGGCTACACCTTC.

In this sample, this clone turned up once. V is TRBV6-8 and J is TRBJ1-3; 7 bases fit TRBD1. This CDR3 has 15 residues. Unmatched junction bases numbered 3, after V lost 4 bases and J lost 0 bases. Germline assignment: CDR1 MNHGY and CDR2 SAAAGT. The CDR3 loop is CASSSGTASGNTIYF. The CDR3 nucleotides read TGTGCCAGCAGTTCCGGGACAGCCTCTGGAAACACCATATATTTT.

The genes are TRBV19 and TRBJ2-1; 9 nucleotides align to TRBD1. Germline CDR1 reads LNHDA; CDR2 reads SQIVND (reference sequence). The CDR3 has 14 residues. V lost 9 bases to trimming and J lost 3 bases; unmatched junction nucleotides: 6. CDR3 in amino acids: CARPQGARYNEQFF. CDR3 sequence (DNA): TGTGCCAGACCACAGGGGGCCCGCTACAATGAGCAGTTCTTC.

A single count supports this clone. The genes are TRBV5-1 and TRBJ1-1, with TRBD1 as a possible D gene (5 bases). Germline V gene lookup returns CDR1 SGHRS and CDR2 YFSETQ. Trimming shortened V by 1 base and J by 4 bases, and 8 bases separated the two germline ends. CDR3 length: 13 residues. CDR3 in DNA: TGCGCCAGCAGCTTGAGACAGACCACTGAAGCTTTCTTT. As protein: CASSLRQTTEAFF. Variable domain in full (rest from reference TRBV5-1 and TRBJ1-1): KAGVTQTPRYLIKTRGQQVTLSCSPISGHRSVSWYQQTPGQGLQFLFEYFSETQRNKGNFPGRFSGRQFSNSRSEMNVSTLELGDSALYLCASSLRQTTEAFFGQGTRLTVV.

CDR3 in DNA: TGTGCCAGCAGTGGTCGCGGGGGGGGTAACCAGTACTTC. Translated: CASSGRGGGNQYF. V and J are TRBV2 and TRBJ2-5; 9 bases agree with TRBD2. Losses at the gene ends were 4 bases for V and 10 bases for J; bases not matched to a gene: 7. CDR1 and CDR2 from the germline V gene are SNHLY and FYNNEI. The CDR3 totals 13 residues.

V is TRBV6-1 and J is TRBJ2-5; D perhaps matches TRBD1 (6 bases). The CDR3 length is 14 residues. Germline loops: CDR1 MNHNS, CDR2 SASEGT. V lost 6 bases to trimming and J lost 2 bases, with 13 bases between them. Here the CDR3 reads CASRAGDLQETQYF. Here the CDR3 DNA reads TGTGCCAGCAGGGCAGGGGACCTACAAGAGACCCAGTACTTC.

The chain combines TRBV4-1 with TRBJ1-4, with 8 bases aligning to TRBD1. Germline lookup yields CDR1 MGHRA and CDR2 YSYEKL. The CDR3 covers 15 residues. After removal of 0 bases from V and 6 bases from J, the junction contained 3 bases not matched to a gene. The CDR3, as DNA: TGCGCCAGCAGCCAAGAGGACAGGGCTTATGAAAAACTGTTTTTT. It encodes CASSQEDRAYEKLFF.

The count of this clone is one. CDR3 protein: CASSLEVRAYEQYF. The CDR3 bases are TGTGCCAGCAGCTTGGAGGTCCGGGCCTACGAGCAGTACTTC. The gene calls are TRBV5-5 and TRBJ2-7; no clear D. Looked up from germline, CDR1 is SGHKS and CDR2 is YYEKEE (reference sequence). The CDR3 length is 14 residues. The germline V and J ends were trimmed by 0 bases and 2 bases, with 9 bases remaining between them.

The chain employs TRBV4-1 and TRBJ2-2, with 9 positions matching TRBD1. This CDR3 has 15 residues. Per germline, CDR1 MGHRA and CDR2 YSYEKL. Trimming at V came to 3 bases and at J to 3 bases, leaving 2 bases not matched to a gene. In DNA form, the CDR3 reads TGCGCCAGCAGCCATGGGGACAGGGACACCGGGGAGCTGTTTTTT. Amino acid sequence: CASSHGDRDTGELFF.

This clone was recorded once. The CDR3 coding sequence is TGCGCCAGCAGCCAAGAATCACAGGGACATGGCTACACCTTC. Translation: CASSQESQGHGYTF. The chain links TRBV4-1 to TRBJ1-2; maybe TRBD1 (6 bases). Trimming shortened V by 0 bases and J by 6 bases, and 11 bases separated the two germline ends. CDR3 size: 14 residues. The germline gives CDR1 MGHRA, CDR2 YSYEKL.

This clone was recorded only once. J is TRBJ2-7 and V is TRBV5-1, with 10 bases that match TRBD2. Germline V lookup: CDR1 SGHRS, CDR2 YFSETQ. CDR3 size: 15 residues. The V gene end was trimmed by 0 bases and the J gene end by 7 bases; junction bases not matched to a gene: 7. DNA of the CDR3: TGCGCCAGCAGCTTGGCAAGCGGGGGGGCAGGAGAGCAGTACTTC. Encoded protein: CASSLASGGAGEQYF.

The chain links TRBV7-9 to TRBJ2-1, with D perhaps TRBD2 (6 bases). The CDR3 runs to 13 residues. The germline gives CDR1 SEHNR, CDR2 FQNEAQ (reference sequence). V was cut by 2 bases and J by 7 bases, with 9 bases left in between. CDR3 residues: CASSLLRENEQFF. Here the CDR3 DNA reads TGTGCCAGCAGCTTACTTCGGGAGAATGAGCAGTTCTTC.

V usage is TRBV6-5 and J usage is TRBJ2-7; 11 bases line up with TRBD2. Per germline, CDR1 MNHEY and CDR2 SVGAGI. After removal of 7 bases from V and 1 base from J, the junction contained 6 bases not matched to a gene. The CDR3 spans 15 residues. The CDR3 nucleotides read TGTGCCAGCAAAAGAGGGACTAGCGGATCCTACGAGCAGTACTTC. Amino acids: CASKRGTSGSYEQYF.

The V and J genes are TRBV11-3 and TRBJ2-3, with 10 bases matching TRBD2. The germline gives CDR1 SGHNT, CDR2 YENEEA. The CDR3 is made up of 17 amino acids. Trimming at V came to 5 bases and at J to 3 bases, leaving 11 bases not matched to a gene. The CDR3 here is CASSPAGSGGSTDTQYF. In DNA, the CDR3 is TGTGCCAGCAGCCCCGCCGGTAGCGGGGGGTCAACAGATACGCAGTATTTT. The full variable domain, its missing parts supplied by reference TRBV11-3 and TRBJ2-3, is EAGVVQSPRYKIIEKKQPVAFWCNPISGHNTLYWYLQNLGQGPELLIRYENEEAVDDSQLPKDRFSAERLKGVDSTLKIQPAELGDSAVYLCASSPAGSGGSTDTQYFGPGTRLTVL.